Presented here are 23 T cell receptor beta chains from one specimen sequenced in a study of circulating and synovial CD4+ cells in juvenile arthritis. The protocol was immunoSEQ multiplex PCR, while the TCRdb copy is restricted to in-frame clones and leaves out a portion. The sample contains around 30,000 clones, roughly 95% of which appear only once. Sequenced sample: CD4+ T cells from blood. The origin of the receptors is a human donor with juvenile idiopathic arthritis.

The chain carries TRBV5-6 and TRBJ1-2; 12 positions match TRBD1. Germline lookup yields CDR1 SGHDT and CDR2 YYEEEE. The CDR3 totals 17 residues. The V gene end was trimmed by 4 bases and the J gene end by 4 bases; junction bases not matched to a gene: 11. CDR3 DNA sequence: TGTGCCAGCAGCGTAAACTCGGGACAGGGGGCAGGCTATGGCTACACCTTC. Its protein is CASSVNSGQGAGYGYTF. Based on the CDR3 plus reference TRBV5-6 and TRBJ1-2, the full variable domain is DAGVTQSPTHLIKTRGQQVTLRCSPKSGHDTVSWYQQALGQGPQFIFQYYEEEERQRGNFPDRFSGHQFPNYSSELNVNALLLGDSALYLCASSVNSGQGAGYGYTFGSGTRLTVV.

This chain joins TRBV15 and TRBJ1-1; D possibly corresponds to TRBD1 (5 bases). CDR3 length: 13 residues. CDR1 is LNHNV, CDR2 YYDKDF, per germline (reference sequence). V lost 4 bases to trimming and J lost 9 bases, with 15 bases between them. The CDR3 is CATSTPGGGKAFF. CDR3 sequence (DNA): TGTGCCACCAGCACCCCCGGGGGGGGGAAAGCTTTCTTT.

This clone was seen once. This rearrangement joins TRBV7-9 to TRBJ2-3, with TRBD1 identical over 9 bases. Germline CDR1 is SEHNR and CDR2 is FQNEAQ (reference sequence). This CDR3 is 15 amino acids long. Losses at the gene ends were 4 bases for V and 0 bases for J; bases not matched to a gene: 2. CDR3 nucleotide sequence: TGTGCCAGCAGCTACGGACAGGGGAGCACAGATACGCAGTATTTT. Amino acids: CASSYGQGSTDTQYF.

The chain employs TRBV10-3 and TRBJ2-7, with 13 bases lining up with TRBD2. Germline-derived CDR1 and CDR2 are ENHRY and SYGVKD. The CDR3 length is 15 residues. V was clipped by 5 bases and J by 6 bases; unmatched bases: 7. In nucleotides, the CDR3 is TGTGCCATCAGTCCTGGACTAGCGGGGGTATCCGAGCAGTACTTC. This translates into CAISPGLAGVSEQYF.

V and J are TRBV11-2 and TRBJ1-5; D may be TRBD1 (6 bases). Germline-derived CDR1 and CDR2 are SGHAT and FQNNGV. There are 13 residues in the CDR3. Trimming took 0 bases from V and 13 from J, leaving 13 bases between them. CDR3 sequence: CASSLDQGTIQHF. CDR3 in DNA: TGTGCCAGCAGCTTAGATCAGGGGACAATACAGCATTTT.

The chain's CDR3 is CASSLLTGTHYNEQFF. The CDR3 coding sequence is TGTGCCAGCAGCTTGTTGACCGGGACTCACTACAATGAGCAGTTCTTC. The chain couples TRBV7-3 to TRBJ2-1; tentatively, D is TRBD2 (6 bases). Trimming left V 3 bases short and J 3 bases short, with 15 bases between. Germline V CDR1 and CDR2: SGHTA, FQGTGA. This CDR3 contains 16 residues.

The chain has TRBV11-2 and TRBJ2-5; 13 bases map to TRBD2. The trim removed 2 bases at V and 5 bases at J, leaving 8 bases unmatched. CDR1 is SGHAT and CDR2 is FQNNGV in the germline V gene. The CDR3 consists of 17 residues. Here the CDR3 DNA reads TGTGCCAGCAGCTTACGTACTAGCGGGAGGGTTTGGGAGACCCAGTACTTC. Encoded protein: CASSLRTSGRVWETQYF. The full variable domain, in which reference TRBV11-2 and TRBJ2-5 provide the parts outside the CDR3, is EAGVAQSPRYKIIEKRQSVAFWCNPISGHATLYWYQQILGQGPKLLIQFQNNGVVDDSQLPKDRFSAERLKGVDSTLKIQPAKLEDSAVYLCASSLRTSGRVWETQYFGPGTRLLVL.

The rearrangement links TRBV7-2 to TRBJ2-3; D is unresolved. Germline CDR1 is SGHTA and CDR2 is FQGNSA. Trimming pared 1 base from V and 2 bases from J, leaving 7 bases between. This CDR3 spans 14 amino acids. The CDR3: CASSLGRPTDTQYF. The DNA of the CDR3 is TGTGCCAGCAGCTTAGGCAGGCCCACAGATACGCAGTATTTT.

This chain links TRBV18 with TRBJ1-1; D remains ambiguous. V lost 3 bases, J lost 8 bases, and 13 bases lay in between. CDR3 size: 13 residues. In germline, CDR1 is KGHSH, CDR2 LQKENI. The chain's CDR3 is CASSPGGGGEAFF. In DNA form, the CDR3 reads TGTGCCAGCTCACCCGGAGGTGGAGGGGAAGCTTTCTTT.

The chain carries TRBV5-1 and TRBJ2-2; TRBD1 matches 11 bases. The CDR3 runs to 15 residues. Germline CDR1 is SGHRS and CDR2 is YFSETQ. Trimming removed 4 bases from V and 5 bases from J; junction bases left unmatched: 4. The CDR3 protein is CASSPGQGGTGELFF. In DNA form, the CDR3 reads TGCGCCAGCAGCCCGGGACAGGGGGGGACCGGGGAGCTGTTTTTT.

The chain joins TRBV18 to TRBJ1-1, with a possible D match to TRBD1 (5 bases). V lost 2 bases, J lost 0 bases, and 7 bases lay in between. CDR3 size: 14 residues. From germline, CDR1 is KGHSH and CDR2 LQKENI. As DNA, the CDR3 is TGTGCCAGCTCACCAAGACAGATGAACACTGAAGCTTTCTTT. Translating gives CASSPRQMNTEAFF.

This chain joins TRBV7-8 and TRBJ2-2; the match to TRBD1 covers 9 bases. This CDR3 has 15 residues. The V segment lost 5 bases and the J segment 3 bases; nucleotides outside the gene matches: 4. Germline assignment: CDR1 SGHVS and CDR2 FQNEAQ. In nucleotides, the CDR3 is TGTGCCAGCAGCGTACGGACAGGGGACACCGGGGAGCTGTTTTTT. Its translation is CASSVRTGDTGELFF.

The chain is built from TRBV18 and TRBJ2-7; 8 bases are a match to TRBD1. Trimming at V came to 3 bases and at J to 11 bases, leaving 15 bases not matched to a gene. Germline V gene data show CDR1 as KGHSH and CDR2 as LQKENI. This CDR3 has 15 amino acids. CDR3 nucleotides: TGTGCCAGCTCACCTTCGACAGGGGAGAGGGAGAAAAAGTACTTC. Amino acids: CASSPSTGEREKKYF. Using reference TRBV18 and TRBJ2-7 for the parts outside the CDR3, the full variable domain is NAGVMQNPRHLVRRRGQEARLRCSPMKGHSHVYWYRQLPEEGLKFMVYLQKENIIDESGMPKERFSAEFPKEGPSILRIQQVVRGDSAAYFCASSPSTGEREKKYFGPGTRLTVT.

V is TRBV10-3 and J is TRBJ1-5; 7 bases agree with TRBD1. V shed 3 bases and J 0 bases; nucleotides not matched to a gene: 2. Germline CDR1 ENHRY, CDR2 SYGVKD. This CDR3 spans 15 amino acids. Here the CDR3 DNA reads TGTGCCATCAGTGAAGGGACAGATAGCAATCAGCCCCAGCATTTT. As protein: CAISEGTDSNQPQHF.

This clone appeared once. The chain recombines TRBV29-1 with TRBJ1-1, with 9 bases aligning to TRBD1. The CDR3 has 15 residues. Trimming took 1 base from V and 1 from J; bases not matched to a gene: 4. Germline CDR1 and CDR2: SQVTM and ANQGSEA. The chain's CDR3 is CSVEAPDRGNTEAFF. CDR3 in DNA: TGCAGCGTTGAAGCCCCGGACAGGGGGAACACTGAAGCTTTCTTT. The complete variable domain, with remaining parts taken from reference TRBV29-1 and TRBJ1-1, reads SAVISQKPSRDICQRGTSLTIQCQVDSQVTMMFWYRQQPGQSLTLIATANQGSEATYESGFVIDKFPISRPNLTFSTLTVSNMSPEDSSIYLCSVEAPDRGNTEAFFGQGTRLTVV.

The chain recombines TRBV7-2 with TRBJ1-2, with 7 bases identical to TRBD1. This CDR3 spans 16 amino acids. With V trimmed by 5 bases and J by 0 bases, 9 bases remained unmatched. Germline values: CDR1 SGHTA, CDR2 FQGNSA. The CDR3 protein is CASSGRQGRANYGYTF. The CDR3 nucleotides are TGTGCCAGCAGCGGACGACAGGGTAGGGCTAACTATGGCTACACCTTC.

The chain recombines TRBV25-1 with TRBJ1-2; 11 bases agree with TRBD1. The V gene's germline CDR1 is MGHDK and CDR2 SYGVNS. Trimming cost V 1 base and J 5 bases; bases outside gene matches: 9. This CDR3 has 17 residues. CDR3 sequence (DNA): TGTGCCAGCAGTGAATCCGGACAGGGGGCGATTCGTTATGGCTACACCTTC. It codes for CASSESGQGAIRYGYTF.

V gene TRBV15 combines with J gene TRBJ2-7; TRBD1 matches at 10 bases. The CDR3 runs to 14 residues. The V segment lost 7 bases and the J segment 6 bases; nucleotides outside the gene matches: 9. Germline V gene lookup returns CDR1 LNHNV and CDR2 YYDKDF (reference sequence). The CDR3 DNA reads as TGTGCCACCAACCGGGACAGGGGAACAGGCGAGCAGTACTTC. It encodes CATNRDRGTGEQYF.

The CDR3 DNA reads as TGCGCCAGCAGCCAGACAGCGTCTGTGGACGAGCAGTACTTC. Amino acids: CASSQTASVDEQYF. The chain links TRBV4-1 to TRBJ2-5; D possibly corresponds to TRBD1 (5 bases). The last part of the DNA fits TRBJ2-7 better; the J call may be wrong. There are 14 residues in the CDR3. Germline loops: CDR1 MGHRA, CDR2 YSYEKL.

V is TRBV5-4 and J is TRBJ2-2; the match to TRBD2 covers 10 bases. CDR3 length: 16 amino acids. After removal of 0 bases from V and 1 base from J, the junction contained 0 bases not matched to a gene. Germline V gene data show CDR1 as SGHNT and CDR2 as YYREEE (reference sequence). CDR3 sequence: CASSLGTSGNTGELFF. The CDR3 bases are TGTGCCAGCAGCTTGGGGACTAGCGGGAACACCGGGGAGCTGTTTTTT.

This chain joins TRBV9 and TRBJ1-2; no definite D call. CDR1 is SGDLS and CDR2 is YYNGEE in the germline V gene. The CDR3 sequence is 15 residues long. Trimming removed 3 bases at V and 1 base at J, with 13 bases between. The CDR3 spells CASSGAGMDNYGYTF. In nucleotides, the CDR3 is TGTGCCAGCAGCGGCGCCGGGATGGATAACTATGGCTACACCTTC.

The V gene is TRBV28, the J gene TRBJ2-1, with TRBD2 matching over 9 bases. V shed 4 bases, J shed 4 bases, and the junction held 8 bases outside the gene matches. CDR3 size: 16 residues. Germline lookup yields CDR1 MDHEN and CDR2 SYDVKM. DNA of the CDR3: TGTGCCAGCAGTTCGTGGAGTAGCGGGAGTTACAATGAGCAGTTCTTC. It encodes CASSSWSSGSYNEQFF. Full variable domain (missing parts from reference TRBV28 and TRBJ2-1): DVKVTQSSRYLVKRTGEKVFLECVQDMDHENMFWYRQDPGLGLRLIYFSYDVKMKEKGDIPEGYSVSREKKERFSLILESASTNQTSMYLCASSSWSSGSYNEQFFGPGTRLTVL.

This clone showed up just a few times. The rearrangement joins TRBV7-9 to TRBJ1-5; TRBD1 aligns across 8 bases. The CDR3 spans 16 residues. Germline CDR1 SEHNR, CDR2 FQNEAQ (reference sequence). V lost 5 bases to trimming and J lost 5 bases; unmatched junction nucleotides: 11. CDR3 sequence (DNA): TGTGCCAGCAGCCTTAGGACAGGGCAGGGGGATCAGCCCCAGCATTTT. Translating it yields CASSLRTGQGDQPQHF.